This T cell receptor (beta chain) was sequenced during a study of control samples from healthy donors and cancer patients. Measured with immunoSEQ multiplex PCR; TCRdb has only the in-frame clones, and not every one. The table includes 130,000 to 150,000 clones, 93% detected once. The CDR3 runs to 14 residues. Trimming pared 0 bases from V and 4 bases from J, leaving 8 bases between. Germline CDR1 reads WNHNN; CDR2 reads SYGVQD (reference sequence). This TCR was recovered from a man aged 18 to 29 in good health. Material for sequencing was blood. The V and J genes are TRBV10-1 and TRBJ2-3; D possibly corresponds to TRBD1 (5 bases). This CDR3 reads CASSESRESDTQYF. The CDR3 DNA sequence: TGCGCCAGCAGTGAGTCCAGGGAATCAGATACGCAGTATTTT.